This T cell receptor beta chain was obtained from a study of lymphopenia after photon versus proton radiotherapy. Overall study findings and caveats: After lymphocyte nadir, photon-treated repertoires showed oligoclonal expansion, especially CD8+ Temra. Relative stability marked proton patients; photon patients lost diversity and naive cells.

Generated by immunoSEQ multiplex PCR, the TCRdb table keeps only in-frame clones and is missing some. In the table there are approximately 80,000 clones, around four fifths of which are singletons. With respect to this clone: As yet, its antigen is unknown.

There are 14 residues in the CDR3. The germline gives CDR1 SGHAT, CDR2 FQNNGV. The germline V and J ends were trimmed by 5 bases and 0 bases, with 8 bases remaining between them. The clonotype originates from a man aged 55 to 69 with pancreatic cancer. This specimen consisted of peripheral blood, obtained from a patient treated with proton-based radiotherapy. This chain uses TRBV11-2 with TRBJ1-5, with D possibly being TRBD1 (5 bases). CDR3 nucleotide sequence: TGTGCCAGCAGCCAGGGATCTAGCAATCAGCCCCAGCATTTT. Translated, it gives CASSQGSSNQPQHF. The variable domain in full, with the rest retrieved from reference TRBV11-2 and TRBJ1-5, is EAGVAQSPRYKIIEKRQSVAFWCNPISGHATLYWYQQILGQGPKLLIQFQNNGVVDDSQLPKDRFSAERLKGVDSTLKIQPAKLEDSAVYLCASSQGSSNQPQHFGDGTRLSIL.